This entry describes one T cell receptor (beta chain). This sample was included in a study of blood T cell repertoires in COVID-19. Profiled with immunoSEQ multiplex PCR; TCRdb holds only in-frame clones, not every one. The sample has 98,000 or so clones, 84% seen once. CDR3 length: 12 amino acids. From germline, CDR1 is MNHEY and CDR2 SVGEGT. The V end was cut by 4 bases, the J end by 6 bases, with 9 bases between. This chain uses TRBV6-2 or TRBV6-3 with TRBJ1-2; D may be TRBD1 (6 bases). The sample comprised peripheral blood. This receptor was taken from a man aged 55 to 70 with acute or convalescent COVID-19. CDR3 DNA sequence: TGTGCCAGCAGTTTAGACAGGCATGGCTACACCTTC. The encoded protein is CASSLDRHGYTF.